The present TCR beta chain was sequenced within a study of response to subunit inactivated influenza vaccine. Only a few counts were recorded for this clonotype. V was pared by 5 bases and J by 7 bases, with 11 bases of the junction left unmatched. The germline V gene encodes CDR1 SGHTA and CDR2 FQGNSA. The CDR3 is made up of 16 amino acids. MiXCR, applied by TCRdb to the RT-PCR reads, yields one record per CDR3 protein. The data show 710,000 or so distinct CDR3 sequences, with about a sixth seen just once and roughly 10% held by the top ten. V gene TRBV7-2 combines with J gene TRBJ2-1; 10 bases line up with TRBD2. This sample comprised PBMCs from blood, obtained 12 days after vaccination. The sequence was collected from a man aged 50-59 years who received an inactivated influenza vaccine. This CDR3 reads CASSTQAGGPRNEQFF. Written as DNA, the CDR3 is TGTGCCAGCAGCACCCAAGCGGGAGGGCCTAGAAATGAGCAGTTCTTC.